One sample yielded the 7 T cell receptor beta chains listed below, sequenced in a study of T cell repertoires in cytomegalovirus infection (dated by TCRdb to between 2018 and 2021). Instrument used: Illumina HiSeq 1500. TCRdb trimmed the raw reads at Q25, called clones with MiXCR and kept productive beta chains. Under each unique CDR3 protein, matching rows form one entry showing the most common genes and DNA. Here the sample has a few hundred thousand distinct CDR3 sequences; 40% occur a single time. The top ten hold around 46% of the sample. Sample treatment or condition, as interpreted from the label and publication: in vitro stimulation with specific CMV peptide epitopes to enrich CMV-specific T cells. Antigens for these TCRs are unknown. The specimen was cultured PBMCs, collected from culture after CMV antigen stimulation. All receptors derive from a human donor in good health (CMV status not recorded). Some clones in this sample may be carry-over from other donors' samples.

This clonotype was counted between two and nine times. In nucleotides, the CDR3 is TGTGCCAGTACCACCGCCGGACAGGGACTATACAATGAGCAGTTCTTC. Its translation is CASTTAGQGLYNEQFF. J is TRBJ2-1 and V is TRBV19; a possible D gene is TRBD1 (8 bases). CDR1 and CDR2 from the germline V gene are LNHDA and SQIVND (reference sequence). The CDR3 length is 16 residues. V was trimmed by 7 bases and J by 4 bases, leaving 20 bases between them.

This clonotype was counted between two and nine times. The chain uses TRBV7-6 and TRBJ2-7, with a weak D call TRBD1 (7 bases). This CDR3 has 14 amino acids. CDR1 and CDR2 (germline): SGHVS, FNYEAQ. V lost 6 bases to trimming and J lost 7 bases, with 19 bases between them. CDR3 DNA sequence: TGTGCCAGCAGTCCCTCAGGGGGAGGCGGAGAGCAGTACTTC. It translates to CASSPSGGGGEQYF.

J is TRBJ1-5 and V is TRBV23-1, with 10 bases identical to TRBD1. TRBV23-1 is marked as an open reading frame, function uncertain. V lost 3 bases to trimming and J lost 9 bases; unmatched junction nucleotides: 11. The CDR3 covers 16 residues. CDR3 protein: CASSHSRQGAIGPQHF. As DNA, the CDR3 is TGCGCCAGCAGTCATTCACGACAGGGGGCGATTGGGCCCCAGCATTTT.

The V call is TRBV7-9, the J call TRBJ2-3, with a weak D call TRBD1 (5 bases). The germline gives CDR1 SEHNR, CDR2 FQNEAQ (reference sequence). V lost 8 bases and J 1 base, leaving 16 bases between the germline ends. This CDR3 is built from 15 residues. The CDR3 region has the DNA TGTGCCAGCCGCCCTAGGGGCCAGGGCACAGATACGCAGTATTTT. Translating it yields CASRPRGQGTDTQYF.

This clonotype was observed a few times. The rearrangement joins TRBV12-3 or TRBV12-4 to TRBJ1-3; no clear D. The CDR3 is 14 residues long. The V gene lost 7 bases and the J gene lost 0 bases, with 10 bases spanning the gap. The DNA for the CDR3 is TGTGCCAGCACCCCGGGGTACTCTGGAAACACCATATATTTT. The encoded protein is CASTPGYSGNTIYF.

Notes on this clonotype: Mismatch with germline at one junction end may stem from a read error. The chain's CDR3 is CASNQGTGNAEAFF. The CDR3 DNA follows: TGTGCCAGCAACCAAGGGACAGGGAACGCTGAAGCTTTCTTT. The chain couples TRBV7-2 to TRBJ1-1; 9 positions match TRBD1. Germline V CDR1 and CDR2: SGHTA, FQGNSA. CDR3 length equals 14 residues.

J is TRBJ2-7 and V is TRBV20-1, with D unresolved. V lost 5 bases and J 9 bases, leaving 17 bases between the germline ends. Germline V gene lookup returns CDR1 DFQATT and CDR2 SNEGSKA (reference sequence). The CDR3 is made up of 12 amino acids. In nucleotides, the CDR3 is TGCAGTGCTCCGGTCGACTCTGGATCGCAGTACTTC. Amino acids: CSAPVDSGSQYF.